The clone carrying this TCR beta chain was observed a single time. Antigen specificity is unknown. This record comes from a study of cytomegalovirus exposure and HLA in healthy donors. Trimming cost V 4 bases and J 4 bases; bases outside gene matches: 6. From germline, CDR1 is MNHEY and CDR2 SVGAGI. This CDR3 comprises 14 residues. Primers for the PCR totalled 60 Vbeta and 13 Jbeta. The assay was immunoSEQ multiplex PCR, and TCRdb's table has in-frame clones only and misses some. Among 90,000 to 130,000 clones listed, around 78% were seen once. The study's findings and limits: Among TCR beta chains, those listed as cytomegalovirus-associated numbered over 150. TCR beta V segments were, for the most part, productive about 87% or about 30% of the time in an earlier analysis.

Input material: PBMCs. V usage is TRBV6-5 and J usage is TRBJ1-2; 7 positions match TRBD1. The clonotype was recovered from a woman aged 25-40 years in good health and CMV-seronegative. CDR3 in amino acids: CASSSVGDSYGYTF. In DNA form, the CDR3 reads TGTGCCAGCAGTTCCGTCGGGGACAGCTATGGCTACACCTTC.